A single sample gave rise to the 11 T cell receptor beta chains below, sequenced in a study of T cells in Graves' hyperthyroidism and ophthalmopathy. Using RNA transcripts as the source, TCR beta CDR3 regions were amplified. Using the HTBI primer set, a first-round RT-PCR was run on the TCR CDR3. TCRdb used MiXCR to reprocess the multiplex PCR reads, holding one entry per CDR3 protein. The repertoire consists of hundreds of thousands of distinct CDR3 sequences, with around 45% occurring once and the leading ten covering 6.5% to 9%. Sequencing was carried out using peripheral blood or thyroid tissue (not recorded which). These receptors all come from a woman aged 18-29 years with Graves' hyperthyroidism.

On this clonotype itself: A read error may be the cause here, since a much bigger clone is one base away. The rearrangement links TRBV7-9 to TRBJ1-1, with unresolved D. V was cut by 6 bases and J by 7 bases, with 9 bases left in between. The CDR3 spans 11 residues. Looked up from germline, CDR1 is SEHNR and CDR2 is FQNEAQ (reference sequence). The CDR3 region is CASRTAVEAFF. The CDR3 DNA reads as TGTGCCAGCAGAACGGCAGTTGAAGCTTTCTTT.

This clonotype came up once. This sequence may be a read error, since a much larger clone differs from it by one base. The chain links TRBV10-3 to TRBJ1-2, with D possibly matching TRBD1 (6 bases). Trimming removed 2 bases at V and 4 bases at J, with 14 bases between. This CDR3 contains 15 residues. In germline, CDR1 is ENHRY, CDR2 SYGVKD. The CDR3 nucleotides read TGTGCCATCAGTGAGGGGGACATCTTTGGCTATGGCTACACCTTC. It yields the protein CAISEGDIFGYGYTF.

The V call is TRBV2, the J call TRBJ1-2, with unresolved D. This CDR3 spans 12 amino acids. CDR1 and CDR2 (germline): SNHLY, FYNNEI. Deletions cut 8 bases from V and 9 bases from J, with 16 bases between. The CDR3 loop reads CASVGQSPSYTF. CDR3 DNA sequence: TGTGCCAGCGTTGGGCAGAGCCCTAGCTACACCTTC.

This sequence joins TRBV10-3 and TRBJ2-2, with D perhaps assigned TRBD1 or TRBD2 (5 bases each). There are 14 residues in the CDR3. Deletions cut 2 bases from V and 6 bases from J, with 10 bases between. Germline-derived CDR1 and CDR2 are ENHRY and SYGVKD. The CDR3 region is CAISERDVPGELFF. The CDR3 coding sequence is TGTGCCATCAGTGAGAGGGACGTGCCCGGGGAGCTGTTTTTT.

This clonotype was seen many times. The chain is built from TRBV2 and TRBJ1-6; 8 bases are shared with TRBD1. The CDR3 length is 14 residues. Germline assignment: CDR1 SNHLY and CDR2 FYNNEI. Trimming at V came to 8 bases and at J to 6 bases, leaving 6 bases not matched to a gene. Written as DNA, the CDR3 is TGTGCCAGCGTACGGGACAGGACTAATTCACCCCTCCACTTT. Amino acids: CASVRDRTNSPLHF.

This chain links TRBV20-1 with TRBJ2-7; 10 nucleotides line up with TRBD1. The V and J ends lost 3 bases and 1 base, in that order; junction bases with no gene match: 6. Germline lookup yields CDR1 DFQATT and CDR2 SNEGSKA (reference sequence). The CDR3 contains 15 residues. The CDR3 reads CSARPRTGGSYEQYF. For the CDR3, the DNA is TGCAGTGCTAGGCCAAGGACAGGGGGGTCCTACGAGCAGTACTTC.

Regarding this clonotype: One end of the junction is discordant with germline, which a read error may explain. The chain joins TRBV15 to TRBJ2-6, with D tentatively TRBD1 or TRBD2 (7 bases each). Per the germline V gene, CDR1 is LNHNV and CDR2 is YYDKDF (reference sequence). The CDR3 covers 12 residues. CDR3 sequence reads: CATSIQGGTEAF. The CDR3 DNA reads TGTGCCACCAGCATCCAGGGGGGGACTGAAGCTTTC.

The gene calls are TRBV24-1 and TRBJ1-5, with D perhaps TRBD1 (5 bases). This CDR3 region has 10 residues. In germline, CDR1 is KGHDR, CDR2 SFDVKD. Trimming took off 5 bases at V and 12 bases at J, with 7 bases between the two ends. The CDR3 DNA is TGTGCCACCAGTGCGGGGGACCAGCATTTT. Its translation is CATSAGDQHF.

The J gene is TRBJ2-5, the V gene TRBV29-1; a weak D match, TRBD2 (5 bases). The J call is in doubt because the DNA end fits TRBJ2-1 better. The CDR3 consists of 14 residues. CDR1 and CDR2 (germline): SQVTM, ANQGSEA. The CDR3 bases are TGCAGCGTTGAAAGGGCGAACCGGAGGAATGAGCAGTTCTTC. The encoded protein is CSVERANRRNEQFF.

This chain joins TRBV9 and TRBJ1-2; 10 bases are shared with TRBD1. The length of the CDR3 is 14 residues. The V gene end was trimmed by 3 bases and the J gene end by 8 bases; junction bases not matched to a gene: 7. Germline V gene data show CDR1 as SGDLS and CDR2 as YYNGEE. CDR3 amino acids: CASSGRQGAGGYTF. DNA for the CDR3: TGTGCCAGCAGCGGAAGACAGGGGGCTGGAGGCTACACCTTC. Supplemented by reference TRBV9 and TRBJ1-2, the full variable domain reads DSGVTQTPKHLITATGQRVTLRCSPRSGDLSVYWYQQSLDQGLQFLIQYYNGEERAKGNILERFSAQQFPDLHSELNLSSLELGDSALYFCASSGRQGAGGYTFGSGTRLTVV.

The V call is TRBV2, the J call TRBJ1-5; TRBD1 matches at 9 bases. The CDR3 is 15 amino acids. Per germline, CDR1 SNHLY and CDR2 FYNNEI. V lost 6 bases, J lost 3 bases, and 6 bases stayed unmatched. The DNA of the CDR3 is TGTGCCAGCAGAGGGGACAGGGTGGTCAATCAGCCCCAGCATTTT. It is translated as CASRGDRVVNQPQHF. The whole variable domain, remainder taken from reference TRBV2 and TRBJ1-5, is EPEVTQTPSHQVTQMGQEVILRCVPISNHLYFYWYRQILGQKVEFLVSFYNNEISEKSEIFDDQFSVERPDGSNFTLKIRSTKLEDSAMYFCASRGDRVVNQPQHFGDGTRLSIL.